Listed here are 11 T cell receptor beta chains from one sample, sequenced in a study of cytotoxic CD8 clonotypes in ibrutinib-treated CLL. TCRdb's copy holds only in-frame clones and misses some; the assay was immunoSEQ multiplex PCR. The table has about 130,000 clones, approximately 81% seen once. The input for sequencing was PBMCs, taken after 24 months of ibrutinib treatment. The receptors were gathered from a human donor with chronic lymphocytic leukemia.

The chain is built from TRBV11-2 and TRBJ1-2; no firm D call. The CDR3 is 12 residues long. CDR1 is SGHAT, CDR2 FQNNGV, per germline. Trimming left V 4 bases short and J 6 bases short, with 9 bases between. The DNA for the CDR3 is TGTGCCAGCAGCTATAATGAAAATGGCTACACCTTC. It specifies CASSYNENGYTF. The variable domain in full, with the rest retrieved from reference TRBV11-2 and TRBJ1-2, is EAGVAQSPRYKIIEKRQSVAFWCNPISGHATLYWYQQILGQGPKLLIQFQNNGVVDDSQLPKDRFSAERLKGVDSTLKIQPAKLEDSAVYLCASSYNENGYTFGSGTRLTVV.

In DNA form, the CDR3 reads TGCGCCAGCAGCCATCGGAGGGACAGCCCTAACTATGGCTACACCTTC. Residues: CASSHRRDSPNYGYTF. The rearrangement links TRBV4-1 to TRBJ1-2, with 7 positions matching TRBD1. In germline, CDR1 is MGHRA, CDR2 YSYEKL. Trimming took 3 bases from V and 0 from J; bases not matched to a gene: 7. The CDR3 totals 16 residues.

The V and J genes are TRBV6-1 and TRBJ1-3; D remains unclear. V dropped 3 bases and J dropped 4 bases, with 10 bases sitting between them. In germline, CDR1 is MNHNS, CDR2 SASEGT. CDR3 length equals 14 residues. The CDR3 reads CASSDGLSGNTIYF. Here the CDR3 DNA reads TGTGCCAGCAGTGACGGGTTGAGCGGAAACACCATATATTTT.

The V and J genes are TRBV7-2 and TRBJ2-1; TRBD2 is a possible D gene (6 bases). The germline V and J ends were trimmed by 10 bases and 9 bases, with 25 bases remaining between them. The CDR3 is made up of 15 amino acids. CDR1 SGHTA and CDR2 FQGNSA come from the germline V gene. CDR3 protein: CATLLNLAAGSEQFF. The CDR3 DNA sequence: TGTGCCACCCTGCTAAATTTAGCGGCAGGGAGTGAGCAGTTCTTC.

This clone has ten or more counts. The same CDR3 arises from other DNA sequences in this sample as well. This chain links TRBV6-6 with TRBJ1-2; D uncertain. The V and J ends lost 2 bases and 8 bases respectively, with 9 bases between them. The CDR3 extends over 12 amino acids. The germline V gene encodes CDR1 MNHNY and CDR2 SVGAGI (reference sequence). The CDR3 region is CASSYREDGYTF. The CDR3 DNA follows: TGTGCCAGCAGTTACAGGGAGGACGGCTACACCTTC.

This clone showed up just once. This chain links TRBV10-2 with TRBJ1-5, with 10 bases identical to TRBD1. The V segment lost 2 bases and the J segment 4 bases; nucleotides outside the gene matches: 2. The CDR3 consists of 15 residues. Germline CDR1 WSHSY, CDR2 SAAADI. The DNA for the CDR3 is TGCGCCAGCAGTGAGCTGGACAGGGGGAATCAGCCCCAGCATTTT. This sequence encodes CASSELDRGNQPQHF.

The chain is built from TRBV2 and TRBJ2-1; 9 bases agree with TRBD1. Germline CDR1 reads SNHLY; CDR2 reads FYNNEI. V shed 7 bases, J shed 2 bases, and the junction held 6 bases outside the gene matches. The CDR3 runs 15 residues. CDR3 DNA: TGTGCCAGCACGGGGGACAGGGCAACCTACAATGAGCAGTTCTTC. This sequence encodes CASTGDRATYNEQFF. Looking up the rest from reference TRBV2 and TRBJ2-1 gives the full variable domain: EPEVTQTPSHQVTQMGQEVILRCVPISNHLYFYWYRQILGQKVEFLVSFYNNEISEKSEIFDDQFSVERPDGSNFTLKIRSTKLEDSAMYFCASTGDRATYNEQFFGPGTRLTVL.

The gene calls are TRBV4-1 and TRBJ2-5; D not resolved. V lost 5 bases and J 10 bases, leaving 17 bases between the germline ends. This CDR3 has 13 residues. From germline, CDR1 is MGHRA and CDR2 YSYEKL. CDR3 protein: CASSRAPAINQYF. The CDR3 DNA sequence: TGCGCCAGCAGCAGGGCCCCAGCGATCAACCAGTACTTC.

This clone was detected only a few times. V usage is TRBV6-1 and J usage is TRBJ1-5; maybe TRBD1 (5 bases). This CDR3 contains 14 residues. V lost 8 bases to trimming and J lost 2 bases, with 13 bases between them. Germline CDR1 is MNHNS and CDR2 is SASEGT. The CDR3 loop is CASGRRGGNQPQHF. The DNA of the CDR3 is TGTGCCAGCGGAAGACGGGGGGGCAATCAGCCCCAGCATTTT.

CDR3 in DNA: TGTGCCAGCAGCGAAATCTTATATGGCTACACCTTC. Translation gives CASSEILYGYTF. V and J are TRBV7-2 and TRBJ1-2; D gene ambiguous. The ends were cut back, 5 bases at V and 5 bases at J, with 9 bases in the middle. The CDR3 covers 12 residues. Germline lookup yields CDR1 SGHTA and CDR2 FQGNSA.

The CDR3 is CASSIHGQNGYTF. The CDR3 nucleotides read TGTGCCAGTAGTATTCACGGACAGAATGGCTACACCTTC. The chain has TRBV19 and TRBJ1-2, with a possible D match to TRBD1 (6 bases). The ends were cut back, 3 bases at V and 6 bases at J, with 11 bases in the middle. CDR1 is LNHDA and CDR2 is SQIVND in the germline V gene (reference sequence). The length of the CDR3 is 13 residues.